The 16 T cell receptor beta chains in this list originate from one sample, sequenced in a study of cytomegalovirus exposure and HLA in healthy donors. The PCR contained 60 Vbeta and 13 Jbeta primers. TCRdb keeps only in-frame clones here, not all; method: immunoSEQ multiplex PCR. The data show about 120,000 clones, with approximately 79% seen just once and roughly a sixth held by the top ten. The sequenced sample consisted of PBMCs. These receptors originate from a man in his fifties or sixties in good health and CMV-seropositive.

CDR3 sequence (DNA): TGTGCCAGCAGCTCCGGGGACAGGGGTGAGGAGCAGTTCTTC. Protein product: CASSSGDRGEEQFF. The genes are TRBV11-2 and TRBJ2-1, with 10 bases lining up with TRBD1. The CDR3 covers 14 residues. The germline CDR1 and CDR2 sequences are SGHAT and FQNNGV. The junction had 7 bases not matched to a gene; V was cut back by 4 bases and J by 10 bases.

The chain has TRBV27 and TRBJ2-1, with 8 bases identical to TRBD2. The ends lost 7 bases at V and 4 bases at J; junction bases unmatched: 9. The germline gives CDR1 MNHEY, CDR2 SMNVEV (reference sequence). This CDR3 spans 15 amino acids. The CDR3 bases are TGTGCCAGCACGGGAGGGGGAGCTGGTTACAATGAGCAGTTCTTC. Its protein product is CASTGGGAGYNEQFF.

This sequence joins TRBV7-9 and TRBJ1-2; D remains ambiguous. Germline lookup yields CDR1 SEHNR and CDR2 FQNEAQ (reference sequence). V lost 4 bases and J 3 bases, leaving 12 bases between the germline ends. The length of the CDR3 is 14 residues. CDR3 DNA sequence: TGTGCCAGCAGCTCCGAGAGGGCGCACTATGGCTACACCTTC. Its translation: CASSSERAHYGYTF.

This clone was detected only a few times. The chain recombines TRBV27 with TRBJ2-1; D uncertain. V gave up 7 bases and J gave up 6 bases, with 16 bases separating them. Germline loops: CDR1 MNHEY, CDR2 SMNVEV (reference sequence). The CDR3 runs 14 residues. As DNA, the CDR3 is TGTGCCAGCATCGGCGGCTTTGGTAGCAATGAGCAGTTCTTC. Its translation: CASIGGFGSNEQFF.

The table lists this clone with a few counts. The gene calls are TRBV7-2 and TRBJ2-3, with TRBD2 identical over 12 bases. The CDR3 sequence is 16 residues long. J gave up 6 bases and V 3 bases, and 7 bases lay outside the gene matches. Germline V gives CDR1 SGHTA, CDR2 FQGNSA. Here the CDR3 reads CASSLSSGGGGDTQYF. As DNA, the CDR3 is TGTGCCAGCAGCTTGTCTAGCGGGGGGGGCGGCGATACGCAGTATTTT.

As to this clone: In the same sample, other DNA sequences code for this CDR3. The chain combines TRBV11-3 with TRBJ1-1; 7 bases are shared with TRBD1. Germline trimming cut 5 bases from V and 1 base from J; bases unmatched to any gene: 7. The CDR3 has 15 amino acids. The germline CDR1 and CDR2 sequences are SGHNT and YENEEA. The CDR3 DNA reads TGTGCCAGCAGCCCTTCCACAGGGGCGAACACTGAAGCTTTCTTT. Residues: CASSPSTGANTEAFF.

V gene TRBV4-2 combines with J gene TRBJ2-1, with TRBD2 matching over 7 bases. Germline V gene lookup returns CDR1 LGHNA and CDR2 YNFKEQ. The CDR3 is made up of 16 amino acids. The junction had 7 bases not matched to a gene; V was cut back by 5 bases and J by 0 bases. The CDR3 sequence: CASSLAGRSSYNEQFF. In DNA, the CDR3 is TGTGCCAGCAGCTTAGCGGGCCGTAGCTCCTACAATGAGCAGTTCTTC.

V and J are TRBV2 and TRBJ1-1; D perhaps matches TRBD1 (6 bases). This CDR3 contains 14 residues. CDR1 SNHLY and CDR2 FYNNEI come from the germline V gene. V lost 5 bases, J lost 0 bases, and 10 bases lay in between. The CDR3 DNA reads TGTGCCAGCAGTCAGGACAGCCTGAACACTGAAGCTTTCTTT. This gives the protein CASSQDSLNTEAFF.

This clone was seen just once. V gene TRBV11-3 combines with J gene TRBJ1-2; possibly TRBD1 for D (5 bases). V lost 4 bases to trimming and J lost 4 bases, with 10 bases between them. The CDR3 is made up of 13 amino acids. The V gene's germline CDR1 is SGHNT and CDR2 YENEEA. The CDR3 coding sequence is TGTGCCAGCAGCTCTACCAGGGTCTATGGCTACACCTTC. Protein sequence: CASSSTRVYGYTF.

This rearrangement joins TRBV5-6 to TRBJ1-1, with 7 bases lining up with TRBD1. The CDR3 extends over 16 amino acids. V lost 0 bases and J lost 1; bases outside the gene matches: 6. Germline CDR1 reads SGHDT; CDR2 reads YYEEEE. Here the CDR3 DNA reads TGTGCCAGCAGCTTGGCCAGGGACAGCCGGAACACTGAAGCTTTCTTT. It is translated as CASSLARDSRNTEAFF.

V is TRBV5-4 and J is TRBJ2-7; D remains unclear. With 3 bases removed from V and 3 bases from J, the gap between germline ends came to 4 bases. CDR3 length equals 11 residues. The V gene's germline CDR1 is SGHNT and CDR2 YYREEE (reference sequence). The CDR3 nucleotides are TGTGCCAGCAGCTCAAACTACGAGCAGTACTTC. Encoded protein: CASSSNYEQYF.

The J gene is TRBJ2-1, the V gene TRBV5-5, with 13 bases aligning to TRBD2. This CDR3 is 15 amino acids long. V lost 4 bases to trimming and J lost 8 bases; unmatched junction nucleotides: 6. Germline V CDR1 and CDR2: SGHKS, YYEKEE (reference sequence). As DNA, the CDR3 is TGTGCCAGCAGCGGCGGACTAGCGGGAGAACATGAGCAGTTCTTC. It translates to CASSGGLAGEHEQFF. The complete variable domain, with remaining parts taken from reference TRBV5-5 and TRBJ2-1, reads DAGVTQSPTHLIKTRGQQVTLRCSPISGHKSVSWYQQVLGQGPQFIFQYYEKEERGRGNFPDRFSARQFPNYSSELNVNALLLGDSALYLCASSGGLAGEHEQFFGPGTRLTVL.

In the case of this clone: The sample contains more than one DNA sequence encoding this CDR3. CDR3 residues: CASSLQDRGGEKLFF. The CDR3 DNA is TGCGCCAGCAGCTTACAGGACAGGGGCGGGGAAAAACTGTTTTTT. The chain couples TRBV5-1 to TRBJ1-4; 9 positions agree with TRBD1. In germline, CDR1 is SGHRS, CDR2 YFSETQ. There are 15 residues in the CDR3. J was trimmed by 8 bases and V by 2 bases; bases with no gene match: 7. The full variable domain, with the rest looked up from reference TRBV5-1 and TRBJ1-4, is KAGVTQTPRYLIKTRGQQVTLSCSPISGHRSVSWYQQTPGQGLQFLFEYFSETQRNKGNFPGRFSGRQFSNSRSEMNVSTLELGDSALYLCASSLQDRGGEKLFFGSGTQLSVL.

V is TRBV19 and J is TRBJ2-1; D might be TRBD2 (6 bases). Per the germline V gene, CDR1 is LNHDA and CDR2 is SQIVND (reference sequence). The CDR3 length is 15 residues. Deletions cut 3 bases from V and 7 bases from J, with 16 bases between. CDR3 sequence (DNA): TGTGCCAGTAGTATCCTTAGCGGATCAGGGAATGAGCAGTTCTTC. Encoded protein: CASSILSGSGNEQFF.

The chain employs TRBV10-3 and TRBJ2-1; D not certain. Trimming left V 11 bases short and J 10 bases short, with 21 bases between. The CDR3 covers 13 residues. Per the germline V gene, CDR1 is ENHRY and CDR2 is SYGVKD. The CDR3 DNA follows: TGTGCCTCCTCGCTCGATTTGGTGCGCGAGCAGTTCTTC. Its protein is CASSLDLVREQFF.

The chain has TRBV7-9 and TRBJ2-7, with 8 bases matching TRBD1. The V and J ends lost 4 bases and 4 bases, in that order; junction bases with no gene match: 6. Germline V gives CDR1 SEHNR, CDR2 FQNEAQ (reference sequence). This CDR3 region has 14 residues. The CDR3: CASSYQGARYEQYF. The CDR3 DNA reads TGTGCCAGCAGCTATCAGGGGGCAAGGTACGAGCAGTACTTC. The entire variable domain, with the rest obtained from reference TRBV7-9 and TRBJ2-7, is as follows: DTGVSQNPRHKITKRGQNVTFRCDPISEHNRLYWYRQTLGQGPEFLTYFQNEAQLEKSRLLSDRFSAERPKGSFSTLEIQRTEQGDSAMYLCASSYQGARYEQYFGPGTRLTVT.